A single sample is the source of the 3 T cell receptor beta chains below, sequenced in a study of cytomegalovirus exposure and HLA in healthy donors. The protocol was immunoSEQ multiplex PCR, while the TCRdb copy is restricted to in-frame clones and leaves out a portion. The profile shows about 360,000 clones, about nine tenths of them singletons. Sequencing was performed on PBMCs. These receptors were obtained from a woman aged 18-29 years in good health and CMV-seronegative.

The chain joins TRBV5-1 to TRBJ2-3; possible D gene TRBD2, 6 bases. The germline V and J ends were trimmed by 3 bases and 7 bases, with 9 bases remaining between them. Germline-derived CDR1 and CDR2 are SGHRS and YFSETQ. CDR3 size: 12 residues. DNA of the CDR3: TGCGCCAGCAGCTGGGGGGAGAATACGCAGTATTTT. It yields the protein CASSWGENTQYF.

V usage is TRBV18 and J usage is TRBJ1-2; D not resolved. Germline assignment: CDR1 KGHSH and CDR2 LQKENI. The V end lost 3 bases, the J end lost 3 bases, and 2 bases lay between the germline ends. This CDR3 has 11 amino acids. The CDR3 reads CASSPDYGYTF. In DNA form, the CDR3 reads TGTGCCAGCTCACCCGACTATGGCTACACCTTC. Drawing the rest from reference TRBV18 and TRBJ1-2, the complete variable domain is NAGVMQNPRHLVRRRGQEARLRCSPMKGHSHVYWYRQLPEEGLKFMVYLQKENIIDESGMPKERFSAEFPKEGPSILRIQQVVRGDSAAYFCASSPDYGYTFGSGTRLTVV.

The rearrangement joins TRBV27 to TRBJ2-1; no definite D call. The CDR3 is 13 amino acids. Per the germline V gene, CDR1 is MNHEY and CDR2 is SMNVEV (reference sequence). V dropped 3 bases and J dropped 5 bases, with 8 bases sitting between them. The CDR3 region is CASSFSQNNEQFF. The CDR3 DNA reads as TGTGCCAGCAGTTTTTCACAGAACAATGAGCAGTTCTTC.